Below are 32 T cell receptor beta chains sequenced from a single sample in a study of T cell repertoires in cytomegalovirus infection (dated by TCRdb to the late 2010s). Instrument used: Illumina HiSeq 1500. TCRdb reprocessing: public reads trimmed at Q25 with fastp, clones called with MiXCR, in-frame beta chains kept. CDR3 protein sequences are deduplicated, and each keeps its most common genes and DNA. The sample records approximately 730,000 distinct CDR3 sequences, about 33% of which are singletons. Roughly 20% of the sample is in the top ten clones. For these TCRs, the target antigens are not known. Taken with the paper, the label for treatment or condition translates to: in vitro stimulation with specific CMV peptide epitopes to enrich CMV-specific T cells. The sequences come from cultured PBMCs, collected from culture after CMV antigen stimulation. These receptors were obtained from a human donor in good health (CMV status not recorded). Some clones in this sample may be carry-over from other donors' samples.

The genes are TRBV6-6 and TRBJ2-1; 8 nucleotides agree with TRBD2. Germline-derived CDR1 and CDR2 are MNHNY and SVGAGI (reference sequence). Trimming at V came to 2 bases and at J to 7 bases, leaving 7 bases not matched to a gene. The CDR3 is 15 amino acids. CDR3 sequence reads: CASSYPREGANEQFF. The CDR3 DNA reads TGTGCCAGCAGTTACCCCCGGGAGGGAGCAAATGAGCAGTTCTTC.

The chain has TRBV4-1 and TRBJ1-1; TRBD1 matches at 7 bases. Germline CDR1 and CDR2: MGHRA and YSYEKL. The CDR3 runs 13 residues. After removal of 3 bases from V and 8 bases from J, the junction contained 6 bases not matched to a gene. This CDR3 is CASSHSDRAEAFF. CDR3 sequence (DNA): TGCGCCAGCAGCCATTCCGACAGGGCAGAAGCTTTCTTT.

This clonotype occurred many times. The chain links TRBV7-8 to TRBJ1-2; D call uncertain. In germline, CDR1 is SGHVS, CDR2 FQNEAQ. The CDR3 covers 13 residues. With 3 bases removed from V and 5 bases from J, the gap between germline ends came to 10 bases. This CDR3 is CASSLNRDYGYTF. CDR3 DNA: TGTGCCAGCAGCTTGAACAGAGATTATGGCTACACCTTC. Complete variable domain (other parts from reference TRBV7-8 and TRBJ1-2): GAGVSQSPRYKVAKRGQDVALRCDPISGHVSLFWYQQALGQGPEFLTYFQNEAQLDKSGLPSDRFFAERPEGSVSTLKIQRTQQEDSAVYLCASSLNRDYGYTFGSGTRLTVV.

This chain connects TRBV10-3 to TRBJ1-2; D remains unclear. Trimming pared 7 bases from V and 1 base from J, leaving 4 bases between. This CDR3 comprises 11 residues. Germline V gene sequence: CDR1 ENHRY, CDR2 SYGVKD. This chain's CDR3 is CAITSNYGYTF. CDR3 nucleotides: TGTGCCATCACCAGTAACTATGGCTACACCTTC.

The sample holds a few counts of this clonotype. The V gene is TRBV4-1, the J gene TRBJ2-5; possible D gene TRBD1, 5 bases. V shed 1 base and J shed 7 bases, with 16 bases lying between them. The CDR3 covers 15 residues. CDR1 is MGHRA and CDR2 is YSYEKL in the germline V gene. The CDR3 DNA follows: TGCGCCAGCAGCCAAGGACAAACCAGGGATGGGACCCAGTACTTC. Translation: CASSQGQTRDGTQYF.

V usage is TRBV20-1 and J usage is TRBJ2-1, with TRBD2 matching over 10 bases. The V gene end was trimmed by 0 bases and the J gene end by 0 bases; junction bases not matched to a gene: 8. CDR1 and CDR2 from the germline V gene are DFQATT and SNEGSKA (reference sequence). The CDR3 has 18 residues. The CDR3 DNA follows: TGCAGTGCTAGAGATGCTAGCGGGGGTCATAGCTCCTACAATGAGCAGTTCTTC. Its protein product is CSARDASGGHSSYNEQFF.

At least ten counts were recorded for this clonotype. This sequence joins TRBV7-2 and TRBJ1-2; tentative D call: TRBD1 (5 bases). The V end lost 5 bases, the J end lost 9 bases, and 19 bases lay between the germline ends. Germline loops: CDR1 SGHTA, CDR2 FQGNSA. The CDR3 spans 14 residues. DNA for the CDR3: TGTGCCAGCAGCAGACTCGGGACGACGAGGAGCTACACCTTC. Amino acids: CASSRLGTTRSYTF.

The table lists this clonotype with a few counts. The V gene is TRBV2, the J gene TRBJ2-5; 9 bases map to TRBD2. CDR1 is SNHLY, CDR2 FYNNEI, per germline. The trim removed 1 base at V and 2 bases at J, leaving 5 bases unmatched. The CDR3 totals 16 residues. CDR3 in amino acids: CASSEERLAGQETQYF. In DNA, the CDR3 is TGTGCCAGCAGTGAAGAACGGCTAGCGGGGCAAGAGACCCAGTACTTC.

The table lists this clonotype with a few counts. This sequence joins TRBV11-2 and TRBJ2-3, with 16 bases lining up with TRBD2. Germline assignment: CDR1 SGHAT and CDR2 FQNNGV. V lost 5 bases to trimming and J lost 4 bases; unmatched junction nucleotides: 21. The CDR3 length is 22 residues. The CDR3 region is CASSPDWWGTSGGVEAADTQYF. The CDR3 DNA reads as TGTGCCAGCAGCCCGGATTGGTGGGGGACTAGCGGGGGGGTTGAGGCGGCAGATACGCAGTATTTT.

This clonotype was observed a few times. The chain is built from TRBV27 and TRBJ1-2; D may be TRBD1 (6 bases). This CDR3 spans 14 amino acids. V was clipped by 4 bases and J by 8 bases, with 17 bases between them. Germline CDR1 reads MNHEY; CDR2 reads SMNVEV (reference sequence). The CDR3 here is CASSSLDRSWGYTF. CDR3 sequence (DNA): TGTGCCAGCAGTTCTCTCGACAGGTCCTGGGGCTACACCTTC.

The chain combines TRBV7-2 with TRBJ2-7; a weak D match, TRBD2 (5 bases). The V end was cut by 5 bases, the J end by 2 bases, with 10 bases between. Germline V gene data show CDR1 as SGHTA and CDR2 as FQGNSA. The CDR3 spans 13 residues. The CDR3 DNA reads TGTGCCAGCAGCCGAGCGGCCCCCTACGAGCAGTACTTC. Its translation: CASSRAAPYEQYF. The full variable domain, with the rest looked up from reference TRBV7-2 and TRBJ2-7, is GAGVSQSPSNKVTEKGKDVELRCDPISGHTALYWYRQSLGQGLEFLIYFQGNSAPDKSGLPSDRFSAERTGGSVSTLTIQRTQQEDSAVYLCASSRAAPYEQYFGPGTRLTVT.

J is TRBJ2-1 and V is TRBV9, with D possibly matching TRBD2 (6 bases). Germline V gene data show CDR1 as SGDLS and CDR2 as YYNGEE. This CDR3 region has 15 residues. Trimming removed 2 bases at V and 3 bases at J, with 12 bases between. The CDR3 loop reads CASSVVAGIYNEQFF. In DNA form, the CDR3 reads TGTGCCAGCAGCGTTGTGGCGGGGATCTACAATGAGCAGTTCTTC.

The CDR3 bases are TGTGCCAGCCAAGCGGCGGAGGACACCGGGGAGCTGTTTTTT. Its protein product is CASQAAEDTGELFF. The chain employs TRBV12-3 or TRBV12-4 and TRBJ2-2; D might be TRBD2 (5 bases). V was cut by 8 bases and J by 3 bases, with 13 bases left in between. The length of the CDR3 is 14 residues.

This clonotype was recorded many times. V gene TRBV7-8 combines with J gene TRBJ1-5; 7 nucleotides line up with TRBD1. Germline CDR1 and CDR2: SGHVS and FQNEAQ. Trimming at V came to 1 base and at J to 5 bases, leaving 5 bases not matched to a gene. The CDR3 runs to 15 residues. The CDR3 DNA follows: TGTGCCAGCAGCTTAGTACGGGACAGATATCAGCCCCAGCATTTT. Translation gives CASSLVRDRYQPQHF.

Many counts were recorded for this clonotype. This sequence joins TRBV7-6 and TRBJ1-4; maybe TRBD1 (6 bases). Looked up from germline, CDR1 is SGHVS and CDR2 is FNYEAQ. CDR3 length: 15 residues. V was trimmed by 5 bases and J by 6 bases, leaving 16 bases between them. The DNA of the CDR3 is TGTGCCAGCAGCATAGAGGGGGGGGCGGATGAAAAACTGTTTTTT. Protein product: CASSIEGGADEKLFF.

The CDR3 sequence: CASSLLGGRNTGELFF. The CDR3 nucleotides read TGCGCCAGCAGCCTGCTCGGGGGGCGAAACACCGGGGAGCTGTTTTTT. This chain connects TRBV5-1 to TRBJ2-2; perhaps TRBD2 as D (7 bases). This CDR3 is 16 amino acids long. V gave up 4 bases and J gave up 2 bases, with 15 bases separating them. Germline assignment: CDR1 SGHRS and CDR2 YFSETQ.

The chain links TRBV5-1 to TRBJ2-2; D gene ambiguous. This CDR3 spans 14 amino acids. V lost 4 bases, J lost 7 bases, and 14 bases lay in between. Germline-derived CDR1 and CDR2 are SGHRS and YFSETQ. CDR3 nucleotide sequence: TGCGCCAGCAGCCCCGCGAGACCTCTCGGGGAGCTGTTTTTT. It specifies CASSPARPLGELFF.

The sample holds a few counts of this clonotype. CDR3 loop: CASSLTKETQYF. The CDR3 region has the DNA TGTGCCAGCAGCTTAACCAAAGAGACCCAGTACTTC. The rearrangement links TRBV7-2 to TRBJ2-5, with D unresolved. Germline CDR1 reads SGHTA; CDR2 reads FQGNSA. Trimming took 2 bases from V and 3 from J, leaving 4 bases between them. This CDR3 comprises 12 residues. Full variable domain (rest looked up from reference TRBV7-2 and TRBJ2-5): GAGVSQSPSNKVTEKGKDVELRCDPISGHTALYWYRQSLGQGLEFLIYFQGNSAPDKSGLPSDRFSAERTGGSVSTLTIQRTQQEDSAVYLCASSLTKETQYFGPGTRLLVL.

This chain links TRBV27 with TRBJ1-1; D may be TRBD1 (6 bases). V was clipped by 7 bases and J by 1 base, with 13 bases between them. There are 14 residues in the CDR3. CDR1 MNHEY and CDR2 SMNVEV come from the germline V gene (reference sequence). Here the CDR3 DNA reads TGTGCCAGCACCTTGGGGGCGGGGAACACTGAAGCTTTCTTT. It translates to CASTLGAGNTEAFF.

This clonotype was found a few times. The J gene is TRBJ1-2, the V gene TRBV7-2; perhaps TRBD1 as D (5 bases). The germline CDR1 and CDR2 sequences are SGHTA and FQGNSA. Deletions cut 5 bases from V and 8 bases from J, with 18 bases between. The CDR3 is 14 residues long. Here the CDR3 reads CASSPVWQGGGYTF. DNA of the CDR3: TGTGCCAGCAGCCCAGTCTGGCAGGGAGGCGGCTACACCTTC.

This chain joins TRBV7-2 and TRBJ2-1, with 10 nucleotides matching TRBD2. The length of the CDR3 is 12 residues. J gave up 15 bases and V 3 bases, and 5 bases lay outside the gene matches. In germline, CDR1 is SGHTA, CDR2 FQGNSA. In DNA form, the CDR3 reads TGTGCCAGCAGCTTCCTAGCGGGGGCGGGGTTCTTC. This gives the protein CASSFLAGAGFF.

This clonotype appeared a few times. V is TRBV5-5 and J is TRBJ1-5; the D gene is possibly TRBD1 (6 bases). V lost 0 bases to trimming and J lost 2 bases, with 9 bases between them. This CDR3 contains 15 residues. The germline V gene encodes CDR1 SGHKS and CDR2 YYEKEE (reference sequence). The CDR3 here is CASSLGTEGNQPQHF. In DNA form, the CDR3 reads TGTGCCAGCAGCTTGGGGACAGAGGGCAATCAGCCCCAGCATTTT.

This clonotype was counted ten times or more. The V and J genes are TRBV6-1 and TRBJ2-3, with a weak D call TRBD2 (5 bases). Germline V gives CDR1 MNHNS, CDR2 SASEGT. The CDR3 covers 15 residues. The ends were cut back, 4 bases at V and 1 base at J, with 12 bases in the middle. CDR3 protein: CASSAPSRRTDTQYF. DNA for the CDR3: TGTGCCAGCAGTGCCCCTAGCAGGCGCACAGATACGCAGTATTTT.

V usage is TRBV18 and J usage is TRBJ2-1; no reliable D call. The CDR3 runs to 15 residues. CDR1 and CDR2 from the germline V gene are KGHSH and LQKENI. V lost 2 bases, J lost 5 bases, and 13 bases lay in between. The CDR3 sequence is CASSPGKRVNNEQFF. The DNA of the CDR3 is TGTGCCAGCTCACCAGGAAAGCGAGTAAACAATGAGCAGTTCTTC.

The rearrangement links TRBV20-1 to TRBJ2-1, with unresolved D. Deletions cut 0 bases from V and 8 bases from J, with 11 bases between. Germline V lookup: CDR1 DFQATT, CDR2 SNEGSKA (reference sequence). The CDR3 has 13 amino acids. CDR3 sequence (DNA): TGCAGTGCTAGAGAGGATCCCGCGCATGAGCAGTTCTTC. This encodes CSAREDPAHEQFF.

V is TRBV7-2 and J is TRBJ1-2, with TRBD1 identical over 7 bases. Trimming took 5 bases from V and 4 from J; bases not matched to a gene: 10. There are 15 residues in the CDR3. Per the germline V gene, CDR1 is SGHTA and CDR2 is FQGNSA. CDR3 residues: CASSDRTGWGYGYTF. The CDR3 nucleotides read TGTGCCAGCAGCGACAGGACAGGCTGGGGCTATGGCTACACCTTC.

This clonotype was recorded at least ten times. The chain links TRBV7-2 to TRBJ1-5; no clear D gene. In germline, CDR1 is SGHTA, CDR2 FQGNSA. V was trimmed by 1 base and J by 7 bases, leaving 5 bases between them. The CDR3 runs to 12 residues. Here the CDR3 DNA reads TGTGCCAGCAGCTTAGTCGGACAGCCCCAGCATTTT. Its protein is CASSLVGQPQHF.

The table lists this clonotype with a few counts. The gene calls are TRBV7-2 and TRBJ2-5; 8 nucleotides agree with TRBD2. Germline V gives CDR1 SGHTA, CDR2 FQGNSA. J gave up 1 base and V 5 bases, and 12 bases lay outside the gene matches. The CDR3 sequence is 17 residues long. The CDR3 region has the DNA TGTGCCAGCAGCGAAATTTCACCGGGACTAGGCCAAGAGACCCAGTACTTC. Amino acid sequence: CASSEISPGLGQETQYF.

This clonotype was observed once. It may be a read error: a sequence one base away is much more abundant. V usage is TRBV7-2 and J usage is TRBJ1-5; no reliable D call. CDR1 and CDR2 from the germline V gene are SGHTA and FQGNSA. This CDR3 is 13 amino acids long. CDR3 DNA sequence: TGTGCCAACAGCTCTCAGCACGGCCAGCCCCAGCATTTT. It is translated as CANSSQHGQPQHF.

This chain connects TRBV18 to TRBJ2-4; D gene ambiguous. V dropped 0 bases and J dropped 3 bases, with 12 bases sitting between them. The CDR3 totals 16 residues. Germline V gene sequence: CDR1 KGHSH, CDR2 LQKENI. The CDR3 loop reads CASSPPGQLVKNIQYF. In DNA form, the CDR3 reads TGTGCCAGCTCACCACCGGGTCAGCTAGTCAAAAACATTCAGTACTTC.

This clonotype was recorded at least ten times. This CDR3 reads CASSFLVGGDEQYF. Written as DNA, the CDR3 is TGTGCCAGCAGCTTCCTTGTGGGGGGGGACGAGCAGTACTTC. This sequence joins TRBV7-2 and TRBJ2-7; TRBD2 matches at 7 bases. The ends lost 3 bases at V and 5 bases at J; junction bases unmatched: 7. The CDR3 totals 14 residues. CDR1 is SGHTA and CDR2 is FQGNSA in the germline V gene.

V gene TRBV15 combines with J gene TRBJ2-7; a possible D gene is TRBD2 (5 bases). The V end lost 4 bases, the J end lost 2 bases, and 12 bases lay between the germline ends. CDR3 length: 14 amino acids. Germline V gene lookup returns CDR1 LNHNV and CDR2 YYDKDF (reference sequence). In nucleotides, the CDR3 is TGTGCCACCAGCACCTACGGGATTACCTACGAGCAGTACTTC. The encoded protein is CATSTYGITYEQYF.